This T cell receptor (beta chain) appears in the sequencing data of a study of OX40 agonist ivuxolimab in advanced cancers. This CDR3 has 16 amino acids. V lost 6 bases and J lost 11; bases outside the gene matches: 18. The germline V gene encodes CDR1 MDHEN and CDR2 SYDVKM. The data were produced by immunoSEQ multiplex PCR, yet TCRdb's version contains in-frame clones alone and is incomplete. The table has tens of thousands of clones, approximately 88% seen once. This clonotype originated in an adult with an advanced solid tumor such as melanoma, head and neck, liver or kidney cancer. The sample consisted of CD4+ or CD8+ T cells sorted from blood, taken in a trial of the OX40 agonist ivuxolimab. The chain joins TRBV28 to TRBJ2-3, with 9 positions matching TRBD2. CDR3: CASSPPIAGVLGEQYF. The CDR3 region has the DNA TGTGCCAGCAGCCCTCCTATAGCGGGGGTCCTAGGTGAGCAGTATTTT.